This T cell receptor beta chain is from a study of blood T cell repertoires in COVID-19. Overall study context: COVID-19 samples, acute and convalescent, were from the United States, Italy and Spain. T cells, B-cell-depleted T cells, or PBMCs provided the cDNA or gDNA that served as material.

Clones were read by immunoSEQ multiplex PCR, and TCRdb kept only the in-frame ones, dropping some. The data show roughly 280,000 clones, over 75% seen once. The V and J ends lost 7 bases and 0 bases respectively, with 10 bases between them. Germline V gene data show CDR1 as SNHLY and CDR2 as FYNNEI. CDR3 length equals 14 residues. Input material: peripheral blood. The genes are TRBV2 and TRBJ2-1; unclear D gene. The TCR sequence derives from a woman aged 65 to 85 with acute or convalescent COVID-19. CDR3 sequence reads: CASTEVSSYNEQFF. The CDR3 DNA reads as TGTGCCAGCACCGAGGTGAGCTCCTACAATGAGCAGTTCTTC.